Listed here are 18 T cell receptor beta chains from one sample, sequenced in a study of blood T cell repertoires in COVID-19. Generated by immunoSEQ multiplex PCR, the TCRdb table keeps only in-frame clones and is missing some. The sample lists over 200,000 clones; approximately 90% were seen once. The sequenced sample was peripheral blood. The receptor set was obtained from a young man with acute or convalescent COVID-19.

The genes are TRBV7-2 and TRBJ2-3, with TRBD2 matching 9 bases. The trim removed 5 bases at V and 9 bases at J, leaving 21 bases unmatched. Per the germline V gene, CDR1 is SGHTA and CDR2 is FQGNSA. The CDR3 has 18 amino acids. CDR3 amino acids: CASSLRSGQRGERRTQYF. The CDR3 coding sequence is TGTGCCAGCAGCCTACGGAGTGGCCAGCGGGGGGAGCGCCGGACGCAGTATTTT.

This chain connects TRBV11-3 to TRBJ2-1; the match to TRBD2 covers 10 bases. Germline values: CDR1 SGHNT, CDR2 YENEEA. V shed 6 bases, J shed 8 bases, and the junction held 16 bases outside the gene matches. The length of the CDR3 is 17 residues. The CDR3 reads CASRNTVVGSGRHEQFF. The CDR3 DNA is TGTGCCAGCAGGAACACCGTGGTGGGTAGCGGGAGGCATGAGCAGTTCTTC.

This chain joins TRBV6-4 and TRBJ2-3; 13 bases match TRBD2. Germline CDR1 and CDR2: MRHNA and SNTAGT. The J segment lost 8 bases and the V segment lost 0 bases, leaving 2 bases of the junction unmatched. The CDR3 runs to 15 residues. CDR3 sequence reads: CASSDSGLAGVTQYF. CDR3 coding DNA: TGTGCCAGCAGTGACTCCGGACTAGCGGGAGTTACGCAGTATTTT.

In its sample, this clone was seen a few times. The chain carries TRBV5-1 and TRBJ1-5, with 8 bases aligning to TRBD1. Trimming took 4 bases from V and 1 from J; bases not matched to a gene: 4. The CDR3 runs to 15 residues. Germline V lookup: CDR1 SGHRS, CDR2 YFSETQ. CDR3 residues: CASSVGDRSNQPQHF. As DNA, the CDR3 is TGCGCCAGCAGCGTGGGGGACAGGAGCAATCAGCCCCAGCATTTT.

In this sample, this clone turned up a few times. V gene TRBV28 combines with J gene TRBJ2-7; no clear D gene. The germline gives CDR1 MDHEN, CDR2 SYDVKM. The CDR3 length is 11 residues. Trimming shortened V by 6 bases and J by 5 bases, and 8 bases separated the two germline ends. The CDR3 sequence is CASRQFHEQYF. Here the CDR3 DNA reads TGTGCCAGCAGGCAGTTCCACGAGCAGTACTTC.

Note on this clone: At one boundary the junction diverges from the germline segment, which might be a read error. The chain carries TRBV6-1 and TRBJ1-2; D is ambiguous. Germline CDR1 is MNHNS and CDR2 is SASEGT. The CDR3 has 12 residues. Here the CDR3 reads CASSEIQPLSPF. The DNA for the CDR3 is TGTGCCAGCAGTGAAATACAGCCTCTCTCCCCCTTC.

This clone was detected once. The V call is TRBV30, the J call TRBJ1-5; 8 bases align to TRBD1. Germline CDR1 GTSNPN, CDR2 SVGIG (reference sequence). The CDR3 has 14 amino acids. V shed 0 bases, J shed 9 bases, and the junction held 7 bases outside the gene matches. The CDR3 region is CAWSVQGGALPQHF. For the CDR3, the DNA is TGTGCCTGGAGTGTACAGGGGGGAGCTCTGCCCCAGCATTTT.

CDR3 residues: CASSPVQRLAGTDTQYF. The DNA of the CDR3 is TGTGCCAGCTCACCAGTACAAAGACTAGCGGGCACAGATACGCAGTATTTT. The rearrangement joins TRBV18 to TRBJ2-3, with TRBD2 identical over 9 bases. V trimming: 2 bases; J trimming: 1 base; junction bases outside the gene matches: 7. CDR3 size: 17 residues. Germline lookup yields CDR1 KGHSH and CDR2 LQKENI.

The chain is built from TRBV27 and TRBJ2-7, with 11 positions matching TRBD1. The CDR3 consists of 17 residues. V was pared by 2 bases and J by 4 bases, with 10 bases of the junction left unmatched. CDR1 and CDR2 from the germline V gene are MNHEY and SMNVEV (reference sequence). The CDR3 DNA reads as TGTGCCAGCAGTTTAGCCCCACGGACAGGGGGCGGTTACGAGCAGTACTTC. Translated: CASSLAPRTGGGYEQYF.

A single count supports this clone. The chain links TRBV28 to TRBJ2-1; D may be TRBD1 (5 bases). Per the germline V gene, CDR1 is MDHEN and CDR2 is SYDVKM. The CDR3 spans 12 residues. V was shortened by 4 bases and J by 11 bases, with 12 bases between the two germline ends. The CDR3 protein is CASSSQGIKQFF. DNA of the CDR3: TGTGCCAGCAGTTCTCAGGGTATTAAGCAGTTCTTC.

This sequence joins TRBV30 and TRBJ2-5, with D possibly matching TRBD2 (7 bases). Germline assignment: CDR1 GTSNPN and CDR2 SVGIG (reference sequence). The CDR3 sequence is 16 residues long. The germline V and J ends were trimmed by 0 bases and 3 bases, with 17 bases remaining between them. The CDR3 DNA sequence: TGTGCCTGGAGTGTAGGAGCCAGGGGAGGGGAAGAGACCCAGTACTTC. It yields the protein CAWSVGARGGEETQYF. Filled out from reference TRBV30 and TRBJ2-5, the complete variable domain reads SQTIHQWPATLVQPVGSPLSLECTVEGTSNPNLYWYRQAAGRGLQLLFYSVGIGQISSEVPQNLSASRPQDRQFILSSKKLLLSDSGFYLCAWSVGARGGEETQYFGPGTRLLVL.

The rearrangement joins TRBV30 to TRBJ2-2; 9 nucleotides agree with TRBD1. The ends lost 2 bases at V and 5 bases at J; junction bases unmatched: 6. Per germline, CDR1 GTSNPN and CDR2 SVGIG (reference sequence). This CDR3 spans 15 amino acids. CDR3 DNA: TGTGCCTGGAGTCGGACAGGGGCTATTACCGGGGAGCTGTTTTTT. Its translation: CAWSRTGAITGELFF.

The chain couples TRBV5-1 to TRBJ2-7; D is perhaps TRBD2 (6 bases). V was trimmed by 2 bases and J by 4 bases, leaving 16 bases between them. This CDR3 contains 15 residues. From germline, CDR1 is SGHRS and CDR2 YFSETQ. The CDR3 nucleotides are TGCGCCAGCAGCTTTGGGGAGGCGTTCTTGTACGAGCAGTACTTC. Translating it yields CASSFGEAFLYEQYF. The complete variable domain, with remaining parts taken from reference TRBV5-1 and TRBJ2-7, reads KAGVTQTPRYLIKTRGQQVTLSCSPISGHRSVSWYQQTPGQGLQFLFEYFSETQRNKGNFPGRFSGRQFSNSRSEMNVSTLELGDSALYLCASSFGEAFLYEQYFGPGTRLTVT.

In its sample, this clone was seen a few times. The V gene is TRBV5-3, the J gene TRBJ1-5; TRBD1 matches at 9 bases. TRBV5-3 is an ORF, and what it does is uncertain. V gave up 4 bases and J gave up 3 bases; unmatched junction bases: 17. This CDR3 is 19 amino acids long. The CDR3 is CARSLRSGQGNADNQPQHF. The CDR3 DNA follows: TGTGCCAGAAGCCTGAGGAGCGGACAGGGGAACGCTGACAATCAGCCCCAGCATTTT.

This clone was counted a few times. The V and J genes are TRBV14 and TRBJ2-2; no definite D call. The germline gives CDR1 SGHDN, CDR2 FVKESK. CDR3 length: 15 amino acids. Between the trimmed V and J ends, which lost 1 base and 1 base, there was a span of 7 bases. CDR3 sequence reads: CASSQAGGNTGELFF. The CDR3 nucleotides read TGTGCCAGCAGCCAAGCAGGTGGGAACACCGGGGAGCTGTTTTTT. Using reference TRBV14 and TRBJ2-2 for the parts outside the CDR3, the full variable domain is EAGVTQFPSHSVIEKGQTVTLRCDPISGHDNLYWYRRVMGKEIKFLLHFVKESKQDESGMPNNRFLAERTGGTYSTLKVQPAELEDSGVYFCASSQAGGNTGELFFGEGSRLTVL.

This rearrangement joins TRBV10-3 to TRBJ2-5; 7 positions agree with TRBD1. Germline CDR1 reads ENHRY; CDR2 reads SYGVKD. Trimming cost V 10 bases and J 2 bases; bases outside gene matches: 4. This CDR3 comprises 12 residues. CDR3 sequence (DNA): TGTGCCACGAGGGACAGTCAAGAGACCCAGTACTTC. It is translated as CATRDSQETQYF.

This clone was seen only once. CDR3 bases: TGTGCCAGCAGCAAGACAGGGAATGGCTACACCTTC. Protein sequence: CASSKTGNGYTF. V usage is TRBV27 and J usage is TRBJ1-2; the match to TRBD1 covers 7 bases. V gave up 6 bases and J gave up 6 bases; unmatched junction bases: 4. The V gene's germline CDR1 is MNHEY and CDR2 SMNVEV (reference sequence). The CDR3 spans 12 residues.

This clone has only a few counts. The chain links TRBV28 to TRBJ1-2; the D is unclear. Trimming stripped 8 bases from V and 2 bases from J, with 15 bases between. This CDR3 contains 14 residues. The germline V gene encodes CDR1 MDHEN and CDR2 SYDVKM. Here the CDR3 reads CASQKGGWNYGYTF. Written as DNA, the CDR3 is TGTGCCAGCCAAAAGGGAGGGTGGAACTATGGCTACACCTTC.